A selection of T cell receptor beta chains follows, all from one sample in a study of T cell repertoires in cytomegalovirus infection. These receptors' antigens are unknown. TCRdb used MiXCR to reprocess the reads, holding one entry per CDR3 protein. The sample carries hundreds of thousands of distinct CDR3 sequences, around 32% recorded once. The sequenced sample was cultured PBMCs, obtained from culture after CMV antigen stimulation. These receptor sequences come from a human donor in good health (CMV status not recorded). Some clones in this sample may be carry-over from other donors' samples. CDR3s include the opening cysteine and the closing phenylalanine or tryptophan. Each record gives: V gene, D gene, J gene, clone size, CDR3 protein, CDR3 DNA. A D gene is named only where the DNA matches it firmly. Some rows have no size entry. The others give once, few or many, or a class for an expanded clone.

v_call: TRBV6-2/TRBV6-3
d_call: TRBD1
j_call: TRBJ2-3
clone_size: NA
cdr3_aa: CASRIQGADTQYF
cdr3_nt: TGTGCCAGCAGAATCCAGGGGGCAGATACGCAGTATTTT

v_call: TRBV4-3
d_call: NA
j_call: TRBJ2-1
clone_size: few
cdr3_aa: CASSQGRFMAGEQFF
cdr3_nt: TGCGCCAGCAGCCAAGGCCGCTTCATGGCGGGTGAGCAGTTCTTC

v_call: TRBV7-9
d_call: NA
j_call: TRBJ1-4
clone_size: NA
cdr3_aa: CASSRAYSNEKLFF
cdr3_nt: TGTGCCAGCAGCCGGGCATACTCTAATGAAAAACTGTTTTTT

v_call: TRBV11-2
d_call: NA
j_call: TRBJ1-5
clone_size: few
cdr3_aa: CASSLDVRQPQHF
cdr3_nt: TGTGCCAGCAGCTTAGATGTCCGTCAGCCCCAGCATTTT

v_call: TRBV12-3/TRBV12-4
d_call: TRBD1
j_call: TRBJ1-5
clone_size: NA
cdr3_aa: CASRTGQEGNQPQHF
cdr3_nt: TGTGCCAGCAGAACTGGACAGGAGGGCAATCAGCCCCAGCATTTT

v_call: TRBV11-3
d_call: TRBD2
j_call: TRBJ2-1
clone_size: few
cdr3_aa: CASSLAIAGGLNEQFF
cdr3_nt: TGTGCCAGCAGCTTAGCCATAGCGGGGGGGCTCAATGAGCAGTTCTTC

v_call: TRBV7-2
d_call: NA
j_call: TRBJ1-6
clone_size: NA
cdr3_aa: CASSLKRASDNSPLHF
cdr3_nt: TGTGCCAGCAGCTTAAAAAGGGCTTCCGATAATTCACCCCTCCACTTT

v_call: TRBV5-5
d_call: NA
j_call: TRBJ1-2
clone_size: NA
cdr3_aa: CASSPNLGWNYGYTF
cdr3_nt: TGTGCCAGCAGCCCAAACCTGGGGTGGAACTATGGCTACACCTTC

v_call: TRBV12-3/TRBV12-4
d_call: NA
j_call: TRBJ2-1
clone_size: many
cdr3_aa: CASRLGLNGVYNEQFF
cdr3_nt: TGTGCCAGCAGACTAGGGCTCAACGGGGTATACAATGAGCAGTTCTTC

v_call: TRBV7-2
d_call: NA
j_call: TRBJ1-4
clone_size: many
cdr3_aa: CASSFRVGATNEKLFF
cdr3_nt: TGTGCCAGCAGCTTCAGGGTTGGGGCAACTAATGAAAAACTGTTTTTT

v_call: TRBV7-2
d_call: NA
j_call: TRBJ1-5
clone_size: NA
cdr3_aa: CASTVHGEAAQPQHF
cdr3_nt: TGTGCCAGCACCGTCCATGGGGAGGCGGCTCAGCCCCAGCATTTT

v_call: TRBV6-2/TRBV6-3
d_call: NA
j_call: TRBJ2-5
clone_size: NA
cdr3_aa: CASSYQWAEPEETQYF
cdr3_nt: TGTGCCAGCAGTTACCAGTGGGCAGAACCGGAGGAGACCCAGTACTTC

v_call: TRBV29-1
d_call: NA
j_call: TRBJ2-1
clone_size: NA
cdr3_aa: CSAPDRYSYNEQFF
cdr3_nt: TGCAGCGCTCCGGACAGATACTCCTACAATGAGCAGTTCTTC

v_call: TRBV11-2
d_call: TRBD2
j_call: TRBJ2-7
clone_size: few
cdr3_aa: CASSPRTSGTVEQYF
cdr3_nt: TGTGCCAGCAGCCCCCGGACTAGCGGGACGGTGGAGCAGTACTTC

v_call: TRBV20-1
d_call: NA
j_call: TRBJ2-7
clone_size: NA
cdr3_aa: CSAIRSYEQYF
cdr3_nt: TGCAGTGCTATTCGTTCCTACGAGCAGTACTTC

v_call: TRBV7-2
d_call: TRBD2
j_call: TRBJ2-5
clone_size: NA
cdr3_aa: CASSWRLAGGNRETQYF
cdr3_nt: TGTGCCAGCAGCTGGAGGCTAGCGGGAGGGAATCGGGAGACCCAGTACTTC

v_call: TRBV7-9
d_call: TRBD2
j_call: TRBJ2-1
clone_size: NA
cdr3_aa: CASGSGRIPRYNEQFF
cdr3_nt: TGTGCCAGCGGTAGCGGGAGGATCCCCCGTTACAATGAGCAGTTCTTC

v_call: TRBV4-1
d_call: TRBD1
j_call: TRBJ1-5
clone_size: once
cdr3_aa: CASSQVSEGQGSNQPQHF
cdr3_nt: TGCGCCAGCAGCCAAGTAAGCGAGGGACAGGGTAGCAATCAGCCCCAGCATTTT

v_call: TRBV9
d_call: TRBD2
j_call: TRBJ2-3
clone_size: few
cdr3_aa: CASSSATSGDTQYF
cdr3_nt: TGTGCCAGCAGCTCGGCGACTAGCGGAGATACGCAGTATTTT

v_call: TRBV6-2/TRBV6-3
d_call: NA
j_call: TRBJ2-3
clone_size: NA
cdr3_aa: CASSYSSRFFTDTQYF
cdr3_nt: TGTGCCAGCAGTTACTCGTCCCGGTTCTTCACAGATACGCAGTATTTT

v_call: TRBV7-2
d_call: NA
j_call: TRBJ2-2
clone_size: NA
cdr3_aa: CASSLGGGPNTGELFF
cdr3_nt: TGTGCCAGCAGCTTAGGGGGGGGGCCGAACACCGGGGAGCTGTTTTTT

v_call: TRBV7-9
d_call: NA
j_call: TRBJ1-6
clone_size: many
cdr3_aa: CASSLDSRGNSPLHF
cdr3_nt: TGTGCCAGCAGCTTAGATTCCAGGGGTAATTCACCCCTCCACTTT

v_call: TRBV7-2
d_call: NA
j_call: TRBJ2-5
clone_size: NA
cdr3_aa: CASSLFRGGGGGTQYF
cdr3_nt: TGTGCCAGCAGCCTCTTCCGGGGCGGGGGAGGGGGGACCCAGTACTTC

v_call: TRBV7-9
d_call: NA
j_call: TRBJ2-5
clone_size: NA
cdr3_aa: CASRGAQETQYF
cdr3_nt: TGTGCCAGCAGGGGGGCACAAGAGACCCAGTACTTC

v_call: TRBV2
d_call: NA
j_call: TRBJ1-2
clone_size: NA
cdr3_aa: CASTGGLGFYGYTF
cdr3_nt: TGTGCCAGCACGGGAGGATTGGGATTCTATGGCTACACCTTC

v_call: TRBV2
d_call: TRBD2
j_call: TRBJ2-1
clone_size: NA
cdr3_aa: CASRLLAGKGGEQFF
cdr3_nt: TGTGCCAGCAGATTGTTAGCGGGAAAGGGGGGTGAGCAGTTCTTC

v_call: TRBV7-9
d_call: TRBD1
j_call: TRBJ2-2
clone_size: NA
cdr3_aa: CASSTDREAGELFF
cdr3_nt: TGTGCCAGCAGCACGGACAGGGAGGCCGGGGAGCTGTTTTTT

v_call: TRBV7-9
d_call: NA
j_call: TRBJ2-3
clone_size: NA
cdr3_aa: CASSLGLTLDTQYF
cdr3_nt: TGTGCCAGCAGCTTAGGACTGACTTTGGATACGCAGTATTTT

v_call: TRBV7-2
d_call: NA
j_call: TRBJ2-5
clone_size: many
cdr3_aa: CASSLAGTSETQYF
cdr3_nt: TGTGCCAGCAGCTTGGCGGGAACGTCGGAGACCCAGTACTTC

v_call: TRBV11-2
d_call: NA
j_call: TRBJ2-3
clone_size: NA
cdr3_aa: CASSQDSPDTQYF
cdr3_nt: TGTGCCAGCAGCCAGGACTCTCCAGATACGCAGTATTTT

v_call: TRBV27
d_call: NA
j_call: TRBJ2-2
clone_size: NA
cdr3_aa: CASSLRREFGGELFF
cdr3_nt: TGTGCCAGCAGTTTACGCAGGGAATTTGGCGGGGAGCTGTTTTTT

v_call: TRBV6-1
d_call: NA
j_call: TRBJ1-2
clone_size: few
cdr3_aa: CASSEIGSNYGYTF
cdr3_nt: TGTGCCAGCAGTGAAATCGGGTCCAACTATGGCTACACCTTC

v_call: TRBV23-1
d_call: NA
j_call: TRBJ1-5
clone_size: NA
cdr3_aa: CASSQSRGVRGNQPQHF
cdr3_nt: TGCGCCAGCAGTCAATCCCGGGGAGTTCGAGGAAATCAGCCCCAGCATTTT

v_call: TRBV2
d_call: NA
j_call: TRBJ2-1
clone_size: NA
cdr3_aa: CASSAEAAEQFF
cdr3_nt: TGTGCCAGCAGTGCGGAAGCGGCTGAGCAGTTCTTC

v_call: TRBV19
d_call: TRBD1
j_call: TRBJ2-5
clone_size: few
cdr3_aa: CASSSGQAGQETQYF
cdr3_nt: TGTGCCAGTAGTTCTGGACAGGCTGGCCAAGAGACCCAGTACTTC

v_call: TRBV19
d_call: NA
j_call: TRBJ1-5
clone_size: NA
cdr3_aa: CASSSRAPLNQPQHF
cdr3_nt: TGTGCCAGTAGTAGTCGGGCACCCTTAAATCAGCCCCAGCATTTT